This T cell receptor beta chain is drawn from a study of blood T cells in healthy people across ages. It was with a sample-barcoded 5' primer and a J-beta primer mix that a second PCR of about 6 to 12 cycles was run. TCRdb passed the 5' RACE reads through MiXCR, listing each CDR3 protein once. This table has around 1,700,000 distinct CDR3 sequences, roughly 27% appearing once. Germline CDR1 is KGHSH and CDR2 is LQKENI. This CDR3 spans 14 amino acids. V was shortened by 2 bases and J by 7 bases, with 11 bases between the two germline ends. Of note for this clonotype: Its cognate antigen is unknown.

Study-level results: Estimated diversity that came from one million T cells was considered an underestimate. No conclusive comparison of naive versus antigen-experienced cells was possible with unsorted PBMCs.

Samples each yielded at least 6 micrograms of total RNA. The gene calls are TRBV18 and TRBJ1-4; a possible D gene is TRBD1 (5 bases). This clonotype was sampled from a woman under 40 in good health. Sequencing was carried out using blood. In nucleotides, the CDR3 is TGTGCCAGCTCACCAGGAGTGGGGCGTGAAAAACTGTTTTTT. It codes for CASSPGVGREKLFF.